The TCR beta chain described here comes from a study of human T cells and chemical hapten exposure. The CDR3 spans 12 residues. CDR1 MDHEN and CDR2 SYDVKM come from the germline V gene. Trimming took off 8 bases at V and 9 bases at J, with 17 bases between the two ends. The library attached unique molecular identifiers to individual cDNA molecules. TCRdb re-analysed the RACE reads in MiXCR, keeping a single row per CDR3 protein. The data hold 90,000 to 140,000 distinct CDR3 sequences, with less than 45% observed a single time. Time point here: patch test 3, about 24 weeks after DPC sensitization. Noted treatment: therapeutic diphenylcyclopropenone sensitization with weekly scalp DPC.

The J gene is TRBJ2-7, the V gene TRBV28; D remains unclear. The TCR was taken from a man aged 35 to 55 with alopecia areata. Some clones in this sample may be carry-over from other donors' samples. The sample was whole blood, taken in connection with sensitization to the hapten diphenylcyclopropenone (DPC). The CDR3 nucleotides read TGTGCCAGCGCTTTGTGGTTCGACGGGCAGTACTTC. It specifies CASALWFDGQYF.